The 32 T cell receptor beta chains below were found in one sample sequenced in a study of blood T cell repertoires in COVID-19. The data were produced by immunoSEQ multiplex PCR, yet TCRdb's version contains in-frame clones alone and is incomplete. The sample consists of roughly 100,000 clones, over 60% of them appearing once. The sequenced sample was peripheral blood. The receptors here all came from an elderly man with COVID-19, enrolled during active disease.

The chain couples TRBV5-6 to TRBJ1-6, with D possibly matching TRBD1 (5 bases). V lost 3 bases and J 11 bases, leaving 9 bases between the germline ends. There are 12 residues in the CDR3. Looked up from germline, CDR1 is SGHDT and CDR2 is YYEEEE. The CDR3 protein is CASSSGIPPLHF. The CDR3 nucleotides read TGTGCCAGCAGCTCAGGGATTCCACCCCTCCACTTT.

The V call is TRBV6-4, the J call TRBJ2-1, with a possible D match to TRBD2 (6 bases). The CDR3 is made up of 16 amino acids. Germline V gene lookup returns CDR1 MRHNA and CDR2 SNTAGT. Trimming shortened V by 0 bases and J by 12 bases, and 21 bases separated the two germline ends. The CDR3 sequence is CASSDSGGADPSGQFF. DNA for the CDR3: TGTGCCAGCAGTGACTCCGGAGGGGCAGACCCCTCCGGGCAGTTCTTC.

The V and J genes are TRBV6-6 and TRBJ1-5; D ambiguous. Germline loops: CDR1 MNHNY, CDR2 SVGAGI (reference sequence). V lost 2 bases, J lost 11 bases, and 10 bases lay in between. The CDR3 is 12 residues long. The CDR3 coding sequence is TGTGCCAGCAGTTACGGAGCCGCAGCCCAGCATTTT. Encoded protein: CASSYGAAAQHF.

The chain links TRBV7-3 to TRBJ2-1, with D maybe TRBD1 (6 bases). This CDR3 is 13 amino acids long. Germline V gene data show CDR1 as SGHTA and CDR2 as FQGTGA. V lost 2 bases to trimming and J lost 9 bases, with 11 bases between them. The CDR3 coding sequence is TGTGCCAGCAGCTTATTGGGGGCCACTGAGCAGTTCTTC. It specifies CASSLLGATEQFF.

The V call is TRBV7-9, the J call TRBJ1-1, with TRBD1 identical over 9 bases. The length of the CDR3 is 15 residues. Germline V lookup: CDR1 SEHNR, CDR2 FQNEAQ (reference sequence). V lost 5 bases to trimming and J lost 5 bases; unmatched junction nucleotides: 9. The CDR3 protein is CASSARTGAVTEAFF. The CDR3 DNA sequence: TGTGCCAGCAGCGCAAGGACAGGGGCTGTGACTGAAGCTTTCTTT.

J is TRBJ2-7 and V is TRBV28; TRBD1 matches 8 bases. V trimming: 2 bases; J trimming: 4 bases; junction bases outside the gene matches: 4. The CDR3 consists of 14 residues. The germline V gene encodes CDR1 MDHEN and CDR2 SYDVKM. CDR3 protein: CASSLQGATYEQYF. CDR3 coding DNA: TGTGCCAGCAGTTTACAGGGGGCTACGTACGAGCAGTACTTC. Complete variable domain (other parts from reference TRBV28 and TRBJ2-7): DVKVTQSSRYLVKRTGEKVFLECVQDMDHENMFWYRQDPGLGLRLIYFSYDVKMKEKGDIPEGYSVSREKKERFSLILESASTNQTSMYLCASSLQGATYEQYFGPGTRLTVT.

The V and J genes are TRBV5-6 and TRBJ2-6; TRBD1 aligns across 8 bases. Germline values: CDR1 SGHDT, CDR2 YYEEEE. This CDR3 is built from 15 residues. V was clipped by 3 bases and J by 13 bases; unmatched bases: 12. Written as DNA, the CDR3 is TGTGCCAGCAGCTCATATGGACAGGGCTTATGGGTCCTGACTTTC. It specifies CASSSYGQGLWVLTF. The entire variable domain, with the rest obtained from reference TRBV5-6 and TRBJ2-6, is as follows: DAGVTQSPTHLIKTRGQQVTLRCSPKSGHDTVSWYQQALGQGPQFIFQYYEEEERQRGNFPDRFSGHQFPNYSSELNVNALLLGDSALYLCASSSYGQGLWVLTFGAGSRLTVL.

The V gene is TRBV5-1, the J gene TRBJ1-1; D is unclear. Germline V lookup: CDR1 SGHRS, CDR2 YFSETQ. The CDR3 length is 15 residues. Deletions cut 4 bases from V and 0 bases from J, with 13 bases between. The CDR3 protein is CASSMTGGMNTEAFF. For the CDR3, the DNA is TGCGCCAGCAGCATGACGGGAGGTATGAACACTGAAGCTTTCTTT.

This rearrangement joins TRBV5-1 to TRBJ1-5, with 7 bases aligning to TRBD1. The CDR3 length is 14 residues. V lost 0 bases to trimming and J lost 8 bases; unmatched junction nucleotides: 5. The germline V gene has CDR1 SGHRS and CDR2 YFSETQ. This CDR3 reads CASSLGTGREPQHF. The CDR3 DNA sequence: TGCGCCAGCAGCTTGGGGACAGGAAGGGAGCCCCAGCATTTT.

V gene TRBV7-9 combines with J gene TRBJ2-7; a possible D gene is TRBD1 (5 bases). The CDR3 contains 12 residues. Trimming cost V 1 base and J 7 bases, with 8 bases left between them. Germline V gene lookup returns CDR1 SEHNR and CDR2 FQNEAQ (reference sequence). Here the CDR3 DNA reads TGTGCCAGCAGCTTAGGCGGACAAGAGCAGTACTTC. This encodes CASSLGGQEQYF.

This rearrangement joins TRBV5-1 to TRBJ2-7; D is perhaps TRBD2 (6 bases). Trimming stripped 2 bases from V and 4 bases from J, with 16 bases between. CDR1 and CDR2 from the germline V gene are SGHRS and YFSETQ. CDR3 length equals 15 residues. CDR3 sequence: CASSLSGSSGYEQYF. The CDR3 nucleotides read TGCGCCAGCAGCTTATCCGGGAGCTCAGGATACGAGCAGTACTTC. Full variable domain (outside the CDR3, taken from reference TRBV5-1 and TRBJ2-7): KAGVTQTPRYLIKTRGQQVTLSCSPISGHRSVSWYQQTPGQGLQFLFEYFSETQRNKGNFPGRFSGRQFSNSRSEMNVSTLELGDSALYLCASSLSGSSGYEQYFGPGTRLTVT.

The chain carries TRBV28 and TRBJ2-1, with 12 bases aligning to TRBD2. The CDR3 extends over 16 amino acids. Germline V gene sequence: CDR1 MDHEN, CDR2 SYDVKM. Trimming at V came to 4 bases and at J to 6 bases, leaving 7 bases not matched to a gene. CDR3 region: CASSSTSGSVSNEQFF. Written as DNA, the CDR3 is TGTGCCAGCAGTTCGACTAGCGGGAGCGTGAGCAATGAGCAGTTCTTC.

This clone was seen a few times. The chain links TRBV4-3 to TRBJ2-1; perhaps TRBD2 as D (6 bases). The CDR3 runs 16 residues. Deletions cut 4 bases from V and 8 bases from J, with 21 bases between. The germline gives CDR1 LGHNA, CDR2 YSLEER. The CDR3 sequence: CASSLRSRELTHEQFF. DNA for the CDR3: TGCGCCAGCAGCCTGAGATCTCGGGAGTTAACGCATGAGCAGTTCTTC.

This clone came up many times. The chain links TRBV18 to TRBJ2-7, with 10 nucleotides matching TRBD1. Germline CDR1 is KGHSH and CDR2 is LQKENI. This CDR3 has 17 amino acids. After removal of 2 bases from V and 5 bases from J, the junction contained 12 bases not matched to a gene. CDR3 nucleotides: TGTGCCAGCTCACCAGGGCTGCCGGGACAGGGGAGTGACGAGCAGTACTTC. Translated, it gives CASSPGLPGQGSDEQYF.

The genes are TRBV7-8 and TRBJ2-7, with D perhaps TRBD2 (6 bases). V was trimmed by 4 bases and J by 7 bases, leaving 20 bases between them. This CDR3 spans 15 amino acids. In germline, CDR1 is SGHVS, CDR2 FQNEAQ. The CDR3 spells CASSSLRDLAPEQYF. The CDR3, as DNA: TGTGCCAGCAGCTCCCTCCGGGACTTAGCCCCTGAGCAGTACTTC.

J is TRBJ2-3 and V is TRBV28; D is ambiguous. This CDR3 has 15 residues. Germline CDR1 and CDR2: MDHEN and SYDVKM. The V end lost 0 bases, the J end lost 5 bases, and 12 bases lay between the germline ends. CDR3 in DNA: TGTGCCAGCAGTTTATGGTCGTCAGATGGAGATACGCAGTATTTT. The encoded protein is CASSLWSSDGDTQYF. Supplemented by reference TRBV28 and TRBJ2-3, the full variable domain reads DVKVTQSSRYLVKRTGEKVFLECVQDMDHENMFWYRQDPGLGLRLIYFSYDVKMKEKGDIPEGYSVSREKKERFSLILESASTNQTSMYLCASSLWSSDGDTQYFGPGTRLTVL.

The genes are TRBV29-1 and TRBJ2-5; 11 bases agree with TRBD1. J gave up 4 bases and V 4 bases, and 2 bases lay outside the gene matches. CDR3 length: 13 amino acids. From germline, CDR1 is SQVTM and CDR2 ANQGSEA. The CDR3 nucleotides read TGCAGCGTTGGGACAGGGGGCGTAGAGACCCAGTACTTC. Its protein is CSVGTGGVETQYF.

The chain employs TRBV6-1 and TRBJ2-3; D is perhaps TRBD1 (6 bases). This CDR3 is built from 15 residues. V was clipped by 3 bases and J by 0 bases, with 10 bases between them. CDR1 is MNHNS and CDR2 is SASEGT in the germline V gene. DNA for the CDR3: TGTGCCAGCAGTGACCGGACAGCTAGCACAGATACGCAGTATTTT. Protein: CASSDRTASTDTQYF.

The genes are TRBV19 and TRBJ2-3; 11 bases map to TRBD2. The germline gives CDR1 LNHDA, CDR2 SQIVND (reference sequence). CDR3 length equals 15 residues. V lost 5 bases to trimming and J lost 5 bases; unmatched junction nucleotides: 6. The CDR3 spells CASSVSGTSGDTQYF. The CDR3 bases are TGTGCCAGTAGTGTCTCGGGGACTAGCGGAGATACGCAGTATTTT.

J is TRBJ2-7 and V is TRBV19; possibly TRBD1 for D (6 bases). Trimming removed 6 bases from V and 3 bases from J, with 9 bases in between. The CDR3 consists of 12 residues. Germline assignment: CDR1 LNHDA and CDR2 SQIVND (reference sequence). CDR3 nucleotides: TGTGCCAGTAGCCGGACAGACTACGAGCAGTACTTC. Translation: CASSRTDYEQYF. The full variable domain, completed using reference TRBV19 and TRBJ2-7, is DGGITQSPKYLFRKEGQNVTLSCEQNLNHDAMYWYRQDPGQGLRLIYYSQIVNDFQKGDIAEGYSVSREKKESFPLTVTSAQKNPTAFYLCASSRTDYEQYFGPGTRLTVT.

The sample holds a few counts of this clone. The rearrangement links TRBV5-1 to TRBJ1-2, with D maybe TRBD1 (5 bases). The CDR3 is 14 amino acids. Trimming took off 4 bases at V and 6 bases at J, with 16 bases between the two ends. The germline V gene encodes CDR1 SGHRS and CDR2 YFSETQ. The CDR3 is CASSAEGHSNGYTF. CDR3 nucleotide sequence: TGCGCCAGCAGCGCCGAAGGACACTCCAATGGCTACACCTTC.

This rearrangement joins TRBV3-1 (or the pseudogene TRBV3-2) to TRBJ2-6; TRBD1 matches at 7 bases. Looked up from germline, CDR1 is LGHDT and CDR2 is YNNKEL (reference sequence). The ends lost 3 bases at V and 0 bases at J; junction bases unmatched: 11. This CDR3 region has 19 residues. The CDR3 bases are TGTGCCAGCAGCCATTTATCCAGGACAGGTAACTCTGGGGCCAACGTCCTGACTTTC. Its protein product is CASSHLSRTGNSGANVLTF.

The rearrangement joins TRBV5-1 to TRBJ2-5, with TRBD1 matching 8 bases. The CDR3 is 14 amino acids. With 4 bases clipped from V and 7 bases from J, the junction kept 9 bases outside the gene matches. Looked up from germline, CDR1 is SGHRS and CDR2 is YFSETQ. CDR3 in DNA: TGCGCCAGCAGCCAGGGACAGGTAGAAGGGACCCAGTACTTC. This codes for CASSQGQVEGTQYF.

The chain carries TRBV28 and TRBJ2-5; D is undetermined. This CDR3 has 12 amino acids. V was cut by 7 bases and J by 5 bases, with 11 bases left in between. Germline lookup yields CDR1 MDHEN and CDR2 SYDVKM. DNA for the CDR3: TGTGCCAGCAAGGCAGGATCCGAGACCCAGTACTTC. It codes for CASKAGSETQYF.

V and J are TRBV6-5 and TRBJ2-3; 8 bases fit TRBD2. Trimming removed 4 bases from V and 0 bases from J; junction bases left unmatched: 3. The CDR3 sequence is 15 residues long. In germline, CDR1 is MNHEY, CDR2 SVGAGI. CDR3 in DNA: TGTGCCAGCAGTTTAGCGGGACTGAGCACAGATACGCAGTATTTT. Its translation: CASSLAGLSTDTQYF.

The J gene is TRBJ1-2, the V gene TRBV27, with D perhaps TRBD1 (6 bases). Germline assignment: CDR1 MNHEY and CDR2 SMNVEV (reference sequence). V lost 2 bases, J lost 6 bases, and 16 bases lay in between. The CDR3 totals 15 residues. CDR3 protein: CASSLKGRGENGYTF. Here the CDR3 DNA reads TGTGCCAGCAGTTTAAAGGGCAGGGGAGAGAATGGCTACACCTTC.

The chain uses TRBV3-1 (or the pseudogene TRBV3-2) and TRBJ2-1; TRBD2 agrees at 14 bases. This CDR3 contains 18 residues. Germline lookup yields CDR1 LGHDT and CDR2 YNNKEL (reference sequence). The junction had 6 bases not matched to a gene; V was cut back by 0 bases and J by 5 bases. The chain's CDR3 is CASSQDPRLAGGNNEQFF. CDR3 in DNA: TGTGCCAGCAGCCAAGATCCCCGACTAGCGGGAGGGAACAATGAGCAGTTCTTC.

V is TRBV6-2 or TRBV6-3 and J is TRBJ2-7, with a possible D match to TRBD1 (6 bases). The germline gives CDR1 MNHEY, CDR2 SVGEGT. This CDR3 contains 16 residues. V lost 0 bases and J lost 3, with 15 bases in between. The CDR3 DNA sequence: TGTGCCAGCAGTTACTCGACAGGCCTCCGGGACTACGAGCAGTACTTC. Protein sequence: CASSYSTGLRDYEQYF.

The rearrangement joins TRBV19 to TRBJ2-7, with TRBD2 matching over 9 bases. The CDR3 sequence is 15 residues long. After removal of 6 bases from V and 4 bases from J, the junction contained 10 bases not matched to a gene. The germline gives CDR1 LNHDA, CDR2 SQIVND (reference sequence). The CDR3 coding sequence is TGTGCCAGTAGCCCCACGGGTAGCGGGGGTTACGAGCAGTACTTC. Protein product: CASSPTGSGGYEQYF.

This chain links TRBV3-1 (or the pseudogene TRBV3-2) with TRBJ2-2; TRBD2 is a possible D gene (6 bases). The germline V gene encodes CDR1 LGHDT and CDR2 YNNKEL (reference sequence). Trimming took off 2 bases at V and 3 bases at J, with 19 bases between the two ends. The CDR3 runs to 18 residues. The CDR3 DNA sequence: TGTGCCAGCAGCCAAAGCCCCCTTCGCGGGAAGGACACCGGGGAGCTGTTTTTT. It translates to CASSQSPLRGKDTGELFF.

The rearrangement uses TRBV7-8 and TRBJ1-6, with no clear D. Between the trimmed V and J ends, which lost 4 bases and 4 bases, there was a span of 11 bases. Germline V lookup: CDR1 SGHVS, CDR2 FQNEAQ. The CDR3 length is 15 residues. CDR3 loop: CASSSAGRYNSPLHF. CDR3 coding DNA: TGTGCCAGCAGCTCAGCGGGGAGGTATAATTCACCCCTCCACTTT.

The V call is TRBV19, the J call TRBJ1-2, with TRBD1 as a possible D gene (6 bases). This CDR3 region has 15 residues. V gave up 6 bases and J gave up 4 bases, with 18 bases separating them. Looked up from germline, CDR1 is LNHDA and CDR2 is SQIVND (reference sequence). The CDR3 reads CASRPPGQPFYGYTF. The CDR3 DNA reads as TGTGCCAGTAGACCTCCCGGACAGCCTTTCTATGGCTACACCTTC.